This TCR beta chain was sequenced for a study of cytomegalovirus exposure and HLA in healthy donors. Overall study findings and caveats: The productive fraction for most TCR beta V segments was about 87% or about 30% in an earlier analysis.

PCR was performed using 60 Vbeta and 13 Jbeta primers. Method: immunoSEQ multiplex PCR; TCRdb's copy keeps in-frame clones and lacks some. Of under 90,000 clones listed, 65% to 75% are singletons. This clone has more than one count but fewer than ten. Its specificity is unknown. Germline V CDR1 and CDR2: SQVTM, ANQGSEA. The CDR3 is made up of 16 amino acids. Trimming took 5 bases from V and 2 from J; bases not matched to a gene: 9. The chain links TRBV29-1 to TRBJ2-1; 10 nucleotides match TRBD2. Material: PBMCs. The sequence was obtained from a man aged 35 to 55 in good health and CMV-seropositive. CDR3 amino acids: CSVPSSLAGAYNEQFF. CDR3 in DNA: TGCAGCGTTCCTTCCAGCCTAGCGGGAGCCTACAATGAGCAGTTCTTC.